This T cell receptor beta chain derives from a study of blood T cell repertoires in COVID-19. For the study at large: Donors in the United States, Italy and Spain gave samples during acute or convalescent COVID-19.

The method was immunoSEQ multiplex PCR; TCRdb's version includes in-frame clones alone and lacks a portion of them. The data show approximately 220,000 clones, roughly 80% seen once. V was clipped by 8 bases and J by 6 bases, with 22 bases between them. Looked up from germline, CDR1 is KGHSH and CDR2 is LQKENI. The CDR3 runs 15 residues. The receptor comes from a woman in her 70s with acute or convalescent COVID-19. Sequencing input: peripheral blood. V gene TRBV18 combines with J gene TRBJ1-2, with D possibly TRBD1 on 6 matching bases. The CDR3 DNA is TGTGCCAGCCCCCGCAGGGGAAACCCTAAGGATGGCTACACCTTC. It encodes CASPRRGNPKDGYTF.